The source of this T cell receptor beta chain is a study of prognosis after radiotherapy for stage I lung cancer. Study-level information: Radiotherapy: SBRT, 3 to 5 fractions, biologically effective dose at least 100 Gy.

V lost 11 bases and J 2 bases, leaving 22 bases between the germline ends. The CDR3 extends over 15 amino acids. The germline CDR1 and CDR2 sequences are SEHNR and FQNEAQ (reference sequence). This clonotype was detected ten times or more. CDR3 of TCR beta was amplified from genomic DNA via a two-round multiplex PCR. TRBV and TRBJ genes each had their own specific primers in first-round PCR. TCRdb re-derived calls from the multiplex PCR reads in MiXCR, one entry per CDR3 protein. The top ten hold 10% to 15% of the sample, which has over 11,000 distinct CDR3 sequences, about 27% seen once. The receptor was isolated from a donor over 45 with non-small cell lung cancer. The input for sequencing was PBMCs, taken before or after stereotactic body radiation therapy (not recorded which). The rearrangement uses TRBV7-9 and TRBJ2-7, with D possibly being TRBD2 (5 bases). For the CDR3, the DNA is TGTGCCTCCCCCGCCACGGCGAGGGAAACCTACGAGCAGTACTTC. This sequence encodes CASPATARETYEQYF.